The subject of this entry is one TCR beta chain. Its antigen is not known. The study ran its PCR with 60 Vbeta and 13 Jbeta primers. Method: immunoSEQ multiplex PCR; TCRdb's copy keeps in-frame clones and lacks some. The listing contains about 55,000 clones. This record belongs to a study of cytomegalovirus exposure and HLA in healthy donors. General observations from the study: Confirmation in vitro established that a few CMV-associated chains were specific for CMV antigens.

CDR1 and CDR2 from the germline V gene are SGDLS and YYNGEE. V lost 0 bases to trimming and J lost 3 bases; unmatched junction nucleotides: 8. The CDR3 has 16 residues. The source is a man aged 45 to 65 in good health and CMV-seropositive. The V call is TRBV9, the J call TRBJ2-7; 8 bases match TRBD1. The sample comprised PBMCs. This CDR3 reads CASSVGVRGPNYEQYF. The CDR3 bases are TGTGCCAGCAGCGTAGGAGTCAGGGGGCCGAACTACGAGCAGTACTTC.